A single sample is the source of the 26 T cell receptor beta chains below, sequenced in a study of cytomegalovirus exposure and HLA in healthy donors. Researchers ran the PCR with 60 Vbeta and 13 Jbeta primers. Libraries were prepared by immunoSEQ multiplex PCR; TCRdb keeps only in-frame clonotypes and omits some of them. This sample yields approximately 110,000 clones, of which around 80% are seen a single time; approximately 2% belongs to the top ten. Sequenced: PBMCs. These TCRs come from a man in his thirties or forties in good health and CMV-seronegative.

V is TRBV9 and J is TRBJ2-7; tentative D call: TRBD1 (6 bases). Germline-derived CDR1 and CDR2 are SGDLS and YYNGEE. The V gene lost 3 bases and the J gene lost 0 bases, with 19 bases spanning the gap. The CDR3 totals 17 residues. CDR3 protein: CASSARDTGIGSYEQYF. The DNA of the CDR3 is TGTGCCAGCAGCGCCAGGGATACAGGGATCGGCTCCTACGAGCAGTACTTC.

The J gene is TRBJ1-2, the V gene TRBV27; TRBD1 might be the D (6 bases). The CDR3 extends over 17 amino acids. The germline V gene has CDR1 MNHEY and CDR2 SMNVEV (reference sequence). V was pared by 5 bases and J by 5 bases, with 24 bases between. In DNA form, the CDR3 reads TGTGCCAGCAGTCTACGGGGGGGCGGGGGGGCGGTATATGGCTACACCTTC. Encoded protein: CASSLRGGGGAVYGYTF.

The rearrangement joins TRBV5-1 to TRBJ1-3, with D perhaps TRBD1 (6 bases). This CDR3 has 15 amino acids. V shed 1 base and J shed 3 bases, with 11 bases lying between them. The germline V gene has CDR1 SGHRS and CDR2 YFSETQ. The DNA of the CDR3 is TGCGCCAGCAGCTTGCGGCAGGGGATTGGAAACACCATATATTTT. This codes for CASSLRQGIGNTIYF.

The V gene is TRBV15, the J gene TRBJ1-3, with TRBD1 matching 7 bases. The V and J ends lost 1 base and 6 bases, in that order; junction bases with no gene match: 9. From germline, CDR1 is LNHNV and CDR2 YYDKDF (reference sequence). The CDR3 consists of 16 residues. DNA of the CDR3: TGTGCCACCAGCAGAGGCGGGACAGTCCCCCAAAACACCATATATTTT. Encoded protein: CATSRGGTVPQNTIYF. The complete variable domain, with remaining parts taken from reference TRBV15 and TRBJ1-3, reads DAMVIQNPRYQVTQFGKPVTLSCSQTLNHNVMYWYQQKSSQAPKLLFHYYDKDFNNEADTPDNFQSRRPNTSFCFLDIRSPGLGDTAMYLCATSRGGTVPQNTIYFGEGSWLTVV.

This clone has just one count. The V gene is TRBV30, the J gene TRBJ2-7, with TRBD2 identical over 7 bases. The CDR3 sequence is 14 residues long. Germline-derived CDR1 and CDR2 are GTSNPN and SVGIG (reference sequence). Losses at the gene ends were 4 bases for V and 0 bases for J; bases not matched to a gene: 6. The CDR3, as DNA: TGTGCCTGGAAGTCTAGCGGTAGCTCCTACGAGCAGTACTTC. This translates into CAWKSSGSSYEQYF.

The chain recombines TRBV11-2 with TRBJ2-1; no clear D. CDR1 is SGHAT and CDR2 is FQNNGV in the germline V gene. This CDR3 spans 12 amino acids. V was clipped by 3 bases and J by 8 bases, with 8 bases between them. CDR3 loop: CASSLERDEQFF. CDR3 nucleotides: TGTGCCAGCAGCTTGGAGAGAGATGAGCAGTTCTTC.

The chain joins TRBV4-3 to TRBJ1-1; no firm D call. V was trimmed by 0 bases and J by 8 bases, leaving 10 bases between them. The CDR3 loop spans 13 amino acids. Germline V gene sequence: CDR1 LGHNA, CDR2 YSLEER. The CDR3 DNA reads TGCGCCAGCAGCCAAGATCCGTATAGAGAAGCTTTCTTT. Amino acids: CASSQDPYREAFF.

The rearrangement uses TRBV14 and TRBJ2-1, with a tentative D call TRBD1 (6 bases). Trimming left V 4 bases short and J 9 bases short, with 19 bases between. There are 15 residues in the CDR3. Germline V CDR1 and CDR2: SGHDN, FVKESK. The CDR3 DNA reads TGTGCCAGCAGCCCAGGCATTGGCAGGGGTGGTGAGCAGTTCTTC. This sequence encodes CASSPGIGRGGEQFF.

The chain joins TRBV6-4 to TRBJ2-3; D might be TRBD1 (5 bases). The CDR3 is 13 amino acids. V lost 0 bases and J 9 bases, leaving 10 bases between the germline ends. Germline V gene data show CDR1 as MRHNA and CDR2 as SNTAGT. The CDR3 DNA follows: TGTGCCAGCAGTGACTCAGGGGTTGGGACGCAGTATTTT. The encoded protein is CASSDSGVGTQYF.

A few counts support this clone. The rearrangement links TRBV6-1 to TRBJ1-1; D is uncertain. Germline V gene sequence: CDR1 MNHNS, CDR2 SASEGT. CDR3 length: 15 residues. V was cut by 2 bases and J by 4 bases, with 14 bases left in between. CDR3 DNA: TGTGCCAGCAGTGAAATAAGGTACAGCGGCACTGAAGCTTTCTTT. The encoded protein is CASSEIRYSGTEAFF.

The chain carries TRBV7-9 and TRBJ1-1, with D maybe TRBD1 (5 bases). V lost 1 base and J lost 4, with 10 bases in between. The V gene's germline CDR1 is SEHNR and CDR2 FQNEAQ (reference sequence). The CDR3 is 14 residues long. The CDR3 nucleotides are TGTGCCAGCAGCTTAGTCGGGGGAGGCACTGAAGCTTTCTTT. This sequence encodes CASSLVGGGTEAFF.

This sequence joins TRBV5-1 and TRBJ2-2; 9 nucleotides match TRBD2. The CDR3 consists of 15 residues. CDR1 and CDR2 (germline): SGHRS, YFSETQ. J gave up 2 bases and V 3 bases, and 2 bases lay outside the gene matches. In nucleotides, the CDR3 is TGCGCCAGCAGCTCTAGCGGGGTTAACACCGGGGAGCTGTTTTTT. It is translated as CASSSSGVNTGELFF.

V is TRBV5-4 and J is TRBJ2-3; 7 nucleotides line up with TRBD2. The CDR3 runs 16 residues. The J segment lost 2 bases and the V segment lost 3 bases, leaving 9 bases of the junction unmatched. Germline assignment: CDR1 SGHNT and CDR2 YYREEE (reference sequence). The CDR3 nucleotides are TGTGCCAGCAGCTCCGAGCGGGGCCGACCCACAGATACGCAGTATTTT. This translates into CASSSERGRPTDTQYF.

The rearrangement uses TRBV10-1 and TRBJ1-2; 7 bases line up with TRBD1. CDR3 length equals 15 residues. J was trimmed by 3 bases and V by 5 bases; bases with no gene match: 9. Germline CDR1 is WNHNN and CDR2 is SYGVQD (reference sequence). CDR3 DNA: TGCGCCAGCAGTCCAAACGACAGGGTAGACTATGGCTACACCTTC. This gives the protein CASSPNDRVDYGYTF.

In its sample, this clone is medium-sized. The rearrangement links TRBV29-1 to TRBJ1-1; D unclear. Germline V CDR1 and CDR2: SQVTM, ANQGSEA. Trimming removed 3 bases at V and 4 bases at J, with 12 bases between. The CDR3 sequence is 13 residues long. The DNA for the CDR3 is TGCAGCGTTGAGAGGGTTGCAGGCACTGAAGCTTTCTTT. It is translated as CSVERVAGTEAFF. The whole variable domain, filled in from reference TRBV29-1 and TRBJ1-1, reads SAVISQKPSRDICQRGTSLTIQCQVDSQVTMMFWYRQQPGQSLTLIATANQGSEATYESGFVIDKFPISRPNLTFSTLTVSNMSPEDSSIYLCSVERVAGTEAFFGQGTRLTVV.

The V and J genes are TRBV30 and TRBJ1-1; 9 bases align to TRBD1. The CDR3 length is 14 residues. V was clipped by 5 bases and J by 4 bases; unmatched bases: 8. Looked up from germline, CDR1 is GTSNPN and CDR2 is SVGIG (reference sequence). DNA for the CDR3: TGTGCCTGGGGGACAGGGAAGGCGAGCACTGAAGCTTTCTTT. Protein sequence: CAWGTGKASTEAFF.

This chain connects TRBV28 to TRBJ2-5; 9 positions agree with TRBD1. The CDR3 runs 16 residues. With V trimmed by 5 bases and J by 3 bases, 10 bases remained unmatched. Germline V gene lookup returns CDR1 MDHEN and CDR2 SYDVKM. CDR3: CASSPQGQGNEETQYF. The CDR3 DNA reads as TGTGCCAGCAGTCCGCAGGGACAGGGTAATGAAGAGACCCAGTACTTC.

The rearrangement links TRBV6-1 to TRBJ2-1; 7 positions agree with TRBD2. In germline, CDR1 is MNHNS, CDR2 SASEGT. Germline trimming cut 4 bases from V and 2 bases from J; bases unmatched to any gene: 8. The CDR3 runs 16 residues. CDR3 residues: CASSGSGGSTYNEQFF. The CDR3 coding sequence is TGTGCCAGCAGTGGAAGCGGCGGGAGTACCTACAATGAGCAGTTCTTC.

The chain is built from TRBV5-1 and TRBJ2-3; TRBD2 might be the D (7 bases). V was pared by 0 bases and J by 2 bases, with 13 bases between. The germline CDR1 and CDR2 sequences are SGHRS and YFSETQ. CDR3 length equals 16 residues. Here the CDR3 DNA reads TGCGCCAGCAGCTTGGTAACGGGGGGCAACACAGATACGCAGTATTTT. Translated, it gives CASSLVTGGNTDTQYF.

The CDR3 spells CASSLGSGAIVYNEQFF. CDR3 nucleotides: TGTGCCAGCAGCTTAGGGTCAGGGGCGATTGTTTATAATGAGCAGTTCTTC. The chain links TRBV7-2 to TRBJ2-1, with a tentative D call TRBD1 (6 bases). CDR3 length: 17 amino acids. The germline V and J ends were trimmed by 1 base and 7 bases, with 20 bases remaining between them. The germline CDR1 and CDR2 sequences are SGHTA and FQGNSA.

The J gene is TRBJ2-3, the V gene TRBV29-1; 13 positions agree with TRBD2. Germline V CDR1 and CDR2: SQVTM, ANQGSEA. The length of the CDR3 is 16 residues. V lost 6 bases to trimming and J lost 1 base; unmatched junction nucleotides: 7. The CDR3 DNA is TGCAGCGTAACCGGGACTAGCGGGGTAGGCACAGATACGCAGTATTTT. Translated, it gives CSVTGTSGVGTDTQYF.

This clone showed up just a few times. The chain has TRBV10-3 and TRBJ2-2; TRBD1 agrees at 9 bases. The CDR3 contains 16 residues. The germline gives CDR1 ENHRY, CDR2 SYGVKD. V trimming: 2 bases; J trimming: 5 bases; junction bases outside the gene matches: 6. The CDR3 DNA sequence: TGTGCCATCAGTGAGCAGGGACAGGGAATGACCGGGGAGCTGTTTTTT. Translated, it gives CAISEQGQGMTGELFF.

V and J are TRBV7-2 and TRBJ2-6; D is possibly TRBD2 (6 bases). The V gene's germline CDR1 is SGHTA and CDR2 FQGNSA. The CDR3 sequence is 15 residues long. The V and J ends lost 8 bases and 0 bases respectively, with 11 bases between them. The DNA of the CDR3 is TGTGCCAGCGGAAAGGGAGGCTCTGGGGCCAACGTCCTGACTTTC. Its protein product is CASGKGGSGANVLTF.

The V and J genes are TRBV9 and TRBJ2-1; 8 nucleotides match TRBD2. From germline, CDR1 is SGDLS and CDR2 YYNGEE. This CDR3 contains 14 residues. Germline trimming cut 0 bases from V and 6 bases from J; bases unmatched to any gene: 2. In nucleotides, the CDR3 is TGTGCCAGCAGCGTAGGGACTAGCCCCAATGAGCAGTTCTTC. As protein: CASSVGTSPNEQFF.

This sequence joins TRBV5-4 and TRBJ2-1; D possibly corresponds to TRBD2 (5 bases). Deletions cut 3 bases from V and 1 base from J, with 8 bases between. This CDR3 has 14 residues. CDR1 and CDR2 (germline): SGHNT, YYREEE (reference sequence). In DNA, the CDR3 is TGTGCCAGCAGCTCCGGGAATTCCTACAATGAGCAGTTCTTC. It specifies CASSSGNSYNEQFF.

The rearrangement links TRBV7-9 to TRBJ2-2; unclear D gene. Germline V gene sequence: CDR1 SEHNR, CDR2 FQNEAQ (reference sequence). Trimming took off 5 bases at V and 5 bases at J, with 12 bases between the two ends. The CDR3 sequence is 14 residues long. The CDR3 DNA sequence: TGTGCCAGCAGCCCCTCATCACGGACCGGGGAGCTGTTTTTT. Encoded protein: CASSPSSRTGELFF.